What follows is one T cell receptor beta chain and its context. The sample originates from a study of T cells in Graves' hyperthyroidism and ophthalmopathy. What was amplified from RNA transcripts were TCR beta CDR3 regions. A set of HTBI primers served as the primers for a first-round RT-PCR of the TCR CDR3. TCRdb reprocessed the multiplex PCR reads via MiXCR and lists one record per CDR3 protein. The sample has 490,000 or so distinct CDR3 sequences, about 20% seen once. This CDR3 spans 18 amino acids. The V gene's germline CDR1 is SGHDT and CDR2 YYEEEE. The V gene end was trimmed by 2 bases and the J gene end by 4 bases; junction bases not matched to a gene: 12.

The sample was blood. The chain has TRBV5-6 and TRBJ1-1; 12 bases agree with TRBD1. The TCR sequence derives from a man in his forties with Graves' ophthalmopathy. CDR3 coding DNA: TGTGCCAGCAGCTTAGGAACGGGACAGGGGGCATGGGGCACTGAAGCTTTCTTT. This translates into CASSLGTGQGAWGTEAFF.